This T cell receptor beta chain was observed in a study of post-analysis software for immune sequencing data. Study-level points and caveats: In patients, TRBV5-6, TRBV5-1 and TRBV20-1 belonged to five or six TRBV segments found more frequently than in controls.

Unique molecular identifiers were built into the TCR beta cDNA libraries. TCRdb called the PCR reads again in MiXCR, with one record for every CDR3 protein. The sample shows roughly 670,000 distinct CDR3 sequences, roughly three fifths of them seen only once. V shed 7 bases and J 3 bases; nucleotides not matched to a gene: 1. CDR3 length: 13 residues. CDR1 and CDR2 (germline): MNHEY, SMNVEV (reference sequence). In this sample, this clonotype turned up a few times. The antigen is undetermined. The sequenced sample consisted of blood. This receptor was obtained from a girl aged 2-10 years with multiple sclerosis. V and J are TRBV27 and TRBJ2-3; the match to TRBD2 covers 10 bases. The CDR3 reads CASTGLATDTQYF. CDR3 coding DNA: TGTGCCAGCACGGGACTAGCGACAGATACGCAGTATTTT.